One sample yielded the 17 T cell receptor beta chains listed below, sequenced in a study of blood T cell repertoires in COVID-19. TCRdb keeps only in-frame clones here, not all; method: immunoSEQ multiplex PCR. The table shows about 190,000 clones, with approximately 81% occurring only once. The sample comprised peripheral blood. Receptors were obtained from a woman older than 75 with acute or convalescent COVID-19.

This chain joins TRBV6-5 and TRBJ1-1; 10 bases fit TRBD1. This CDR3 comprises 13 residues. Germline CDR1 and CDR2: MNHEY and SVGAGI. The V and J ends lost 4 bases and 11 bases, in that order; junction bases with no gene match: 7. CDR3 nucleotide sequence: TGTGCCAGCAGTTCCCCGGGACAGGGGTATGCTTTCTTT. Protein sequence: CASSSPGQGYAFF.

The rearrangement links TRBV29-1 to TRBJ2-7; weak D call: TRBD1 (6 bases). V was clipped by 1 base and J by 2 bases, with 6 bases between them. The CDR3 covers 12 residues. Germline V gives CDR1 SQVTM, CDR2 ANQGSEA. In nucleotides, the CDR3 is TGCAGCGTTGAAGGACAGGCCTACGAGCAGTACTTC. Translating it yields CSVEGQAYEQYF.

The chain employs TRBV4-2 and TRBJ2-1; 16 bases are shared with TRBD2. Germline CDR1 LGHNA, CDR2 YNFKEQ. This CDR3 is 19 amino acids long. V shed 1 base and J 9 bases; nucleotides not matched to a gene: 12. The CDR3 here is CASSQGGAGTSGRGIEQFF. The CDR3 DNA is TGTGCCAGCAGCCAAGGGGGCGCCGGGACTAGCGGGAGGGGGATTGAGCAGTTCTTC.

The chain carries TRBV7-2 and TRBJ1-2; the match to TRBD1 covers 8 bases. In germline, CDR1 is SGHTA, CDR2 FQGNSA. Trimming cost V 4 bases and J 4 bases; bases outside gene matches: 2. The CDR3 length is 13 residues. CDR3 DNA: TGTGCCAGCAGCTCGGACAGGGCCTATGGCTACACCTTC. Protein sequence: CASSSDRAYGYTF.

Ten or more counts support this clone. The chain is built from TRBV2 and TRBJ1-6, with TRBD1 matching over 7 bases. Germline loops: CDR1 SNHLY, CDR2 FYNNEI. This CDR3 region has 14 residues. The V and J ends lost 7 bases and 7 bases, in that order; junction bases with no gene match: 7. CDR3 sequence: CASIKGTENSPLHF. The CDR3 DNA is TGTGCCAGCATCAAAGGGACAGAGAATTCACCCCTCCACTTT. The full variable domain, in which reference TRBV2 and TRBJ1-6 provide the parts outside the CDR3, is EPEVTQTPSHQVTQMGQEVILRCVPISNHLYFYWYRQILGQKVEFLVSFYNNEISEKSEIFDDQFSVERPDGSNFTLKIRSTKLEDSAMYFCASIKGTENSPLHFGNGTRLTVT.

The CDR3 reads CASSLQGYGANVLTF. The CDR3 DNA follows: TGCGCCAGCAGCTTACAGGGTTATGGGGCCAACGTCCTGACTTTC. V gene TRBV5-1 combines with J gene TRBJ2-6, with D tentatively TRBD1 (6 bases). Germline V gives CDR1 SGHRS, CDR2 YFSETQ. The CDR3 sequence is 15 residues long. Deletions cut 2 bases from V and 3 bases from J, with 9 bases between.

This rearrangement joins TRBV2 to TRBJ2-3; 9 nucleotides match TRBD2. The CDR3 totals 15 residues. The junction had 7 bases not matched to a gene; V was cut back by 9 bases and J by 0 bases. CDR1 and CDR2 (germline): SNHLY, FYNNEI. As DNA, the CDR3 is TGTGCCAGTAGACCTAGCGGGAAGAGCACAGATACGCAGTATTTT. This translates into CASRPSGKSTDTQYF.

The chain carries TRBV19 and TRBJ1-6, with TRBD1 identical over 9 bases. This CDR3 spans 19 amino acids. Trimming cost V 4 bases and J 1 base; bases outside gene matches: 11. Per germline, CDR1 LNHDA and CDR2 SQIVND (reference sequence). The CDR3 is CASSRRSRQGDSYNSPLHF. CDR3 bases: TGTGCCAGTAGTAGACGGAGTCGACAGGGGGATTCCTATAATTCACCCCTCCACTTT.

The chain is built from TRBV7-2 and TRBJ2-7, with D unresolved. The germline V and J ends were trimmed by 6 bases and 9 bases, with 24 bases remaining between them. Germline V gives CDR1 SGHTA, CDR2 FQGNSA. CDR3 length equals 15 residues. The CDR3 coding sequence is TGTGCCAGCAGTTCTAACCGCGACATCCTTTTGGGGCAGTACTTC. The encoded protein is CASSSNRDILLGQYF. Looking up the rest from reference TRBV7-2 and TRBJ2-7 gives the full variable domain: GAGVSQSPSNKVTEKGKDVELRCDPISGHTALYWYRQSLGQGLEFLIYFQGNSAPDKSGLPSDRFSAERTGGSVSTLTIQRTQQEDSAVYLCASSSNRDILLGQYFGPGTRLTVT.

The V gene is TRBV7-2, the J gene TRBJ2-3; D may be TRBD2 (5 bases). The germline gives CDR1 SGHTA, CDR2 FQGNSA. Trimming stripped 1 base from V and 6 bases from J, with 14 bases between. The CDR3 sequence is 15 residues long. CDR3: CASSLGPGVPDTQYF. CDR3 nucleotide sequence: TGTGCCAGCAGCTTAGGGCCCGGGGTTCCCGATACGCAGTATTTT.

This clone appeared a single time. The V call is TRBV11-2, the J call TRBJ2-7, with TRBD2 matching over 8 bases. With V trimmed by 5 bases and J by 1 base, 7 bases remained unmatched. There are 15 residues in the CDR3. Germline CDR1 reads SGHAT; CDR2 reads FQNNGV. The CDR3 nucleotides read TGTGCCAGCAGCATAGCGGGAACGGGATCCTACGAGCAGTACTTC. Translating gives CASSIAGTGSYEQYF.

The chain has TRBV5-6 and TRBJ2-6; 7 bases fit TRBD1. Germline CDR1 SGHDT, CDR2 YYEEEE. The CDR3 loop spans 18 amino acids. Losses at the gene ends were 0 bases for V and 0 bases for J; bases not matched to a gene: 6. CDR3 nucleotides: TGTGCCAGCAGCTTGGCCCGGGACAGCTACTCTGGGGCCAACGTCCTGACTTTC. This encodes CASSLARDSYSGANVLTF.

The V gene is TRBV28, the J gene TRBJ1-5, with TRBD1 matching 11 bases. J lost 5 bases, V lost 3 bases, and 6 bases had no gene match. CDR3 length: 16 amino acids. The germline gives CDR1 MDHEN, CDR2 SYDVKM. The CDR3 DNA follows: TGTGCCAGCAGTTTGGCTGGGACAGGGGGTCATCAGCCCCAGCATTTT. Translated, it gives CASSLAGTGGHQPQHF.

The genes are TRBV7-8 and TRBJ1-4; weak D call: TRBD1 (5 bases). Deletions cut 5 bases from V and 2 bases from J, with 21 bases between. There are 18 residues in the CDR3. CDR1 is SGHVS, CDR2 FQNEAQ, per germline. CDR3 nucleotide sequence: TGTGCCAGCAGCATTAGCCAGGGCCGGGTTAGGACTAATGAAAAACTGTTTTTT. Its translation: CASSISQGRVRTNEKLFF.

The chain combines TRBV6-6 with TRBJ1-5; D call uncertain. The germline V gene encodes CDR1 MNHNY and CDR2 SVGAGI (reference sequence). The CDR3 covers 16 residues. Trimming shortened V by 0 bases and J by 4 bases, and 13 bases separated the two germline ends. The CDR3 DNA follows: TGTGCCAGCAGTTACTCTAGCCCCAATGGGAATCAGCCCCAGCATTTT. As protein: CASSYSSPNGNQPQHF.

V gene TRBV3-1 (or the pseudogene TRBV3-2) combines with J gene TRBJ1-2, with 9 bases matching TRBD1. The junction had 8 bases not matched to a gene; V was cut back by 2 bases and J by 10 bases. Germline V gives CDR1 LGHDT, CDR2 YNNKEL (reference sequence). CDR3 length: 14 amino acids. This CDR3 is CASSQPGQGVDYTF. CDR3 DNA sequence: TGTGCCAGCAGCCAACCGGGACAGGGAGTTGACTACACCTTC.

The CDR3 loop reads CASSKGLADTYEQYF. In DNA, the CDR3 is TGTGCCAGCAGCAAGGGACTAGCGGACACCTACGAGCAGTACTTC. The rearrangement joins TRBV7-2 to TRBJ2-7; 11 positions agree with TRBD2. CDR3 length: 15 residues. Trimming removed 5 bases from V and 2 bases from J; junction bases left unmatched: 5. The germline V gene has CDR1 SGHTA and CDR2 FQGNSA.